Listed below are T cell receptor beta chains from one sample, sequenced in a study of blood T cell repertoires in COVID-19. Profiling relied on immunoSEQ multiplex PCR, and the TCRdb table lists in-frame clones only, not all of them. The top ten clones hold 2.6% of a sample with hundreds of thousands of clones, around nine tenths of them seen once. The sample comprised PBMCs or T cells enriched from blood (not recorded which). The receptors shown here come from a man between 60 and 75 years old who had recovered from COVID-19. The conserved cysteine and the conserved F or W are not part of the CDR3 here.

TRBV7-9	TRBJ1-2	ASSPGSFYGYT
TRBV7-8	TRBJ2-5	ASSLGVGGETQY
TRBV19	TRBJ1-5	ASSIEGRGGQPQH
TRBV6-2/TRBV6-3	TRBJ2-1	ASSSWGYGRGNNEQF
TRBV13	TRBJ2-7	ASSLVAGPSYEQY
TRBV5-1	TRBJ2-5	ASSPDTGQETQY
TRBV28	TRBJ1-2	ASSFGGNYGYT
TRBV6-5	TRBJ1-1	ASYSLPEAF
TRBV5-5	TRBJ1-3	ASTEAGGSGNTIY
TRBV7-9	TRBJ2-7	ASGKAGTGIYEQY
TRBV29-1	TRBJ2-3	SAGTGVPDTQY
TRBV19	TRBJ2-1	ASSIATSYAYNEQF
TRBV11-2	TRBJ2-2	ASTVAGVAGELF
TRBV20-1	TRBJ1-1	SATETEAF
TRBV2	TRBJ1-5	ASSPGDQPQH
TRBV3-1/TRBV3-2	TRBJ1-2	ASSQDWGRGYGYT
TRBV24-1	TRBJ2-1	ATSDFRDRGNEQF
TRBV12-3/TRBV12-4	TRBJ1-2	ASSLYRNYGYT
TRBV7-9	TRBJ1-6	ASSLPATISPLH
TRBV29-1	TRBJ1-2	SVEAEGGGYGYT
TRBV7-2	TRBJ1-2	ASSLGYDFNYGYT
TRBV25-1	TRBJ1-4	ASSESRGSNEKLF